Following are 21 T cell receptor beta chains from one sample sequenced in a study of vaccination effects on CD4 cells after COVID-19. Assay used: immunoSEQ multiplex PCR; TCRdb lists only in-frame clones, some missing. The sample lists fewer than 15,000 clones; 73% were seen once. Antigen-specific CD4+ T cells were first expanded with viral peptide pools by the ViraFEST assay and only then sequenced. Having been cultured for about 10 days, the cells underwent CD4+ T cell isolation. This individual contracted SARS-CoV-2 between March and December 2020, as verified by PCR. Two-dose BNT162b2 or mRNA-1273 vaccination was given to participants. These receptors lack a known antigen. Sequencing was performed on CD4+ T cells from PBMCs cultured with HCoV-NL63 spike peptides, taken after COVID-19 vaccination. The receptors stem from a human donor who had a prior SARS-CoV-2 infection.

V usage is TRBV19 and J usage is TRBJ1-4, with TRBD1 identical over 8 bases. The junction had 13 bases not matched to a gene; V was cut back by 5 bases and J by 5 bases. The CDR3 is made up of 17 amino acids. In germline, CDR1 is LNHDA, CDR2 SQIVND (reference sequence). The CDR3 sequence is CASSDPRDRYTNEKLFF. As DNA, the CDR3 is TGTGCCAGTAGTGACCCGCGGGACAGGTATACCAATGAAAAACTGTTTTTT.

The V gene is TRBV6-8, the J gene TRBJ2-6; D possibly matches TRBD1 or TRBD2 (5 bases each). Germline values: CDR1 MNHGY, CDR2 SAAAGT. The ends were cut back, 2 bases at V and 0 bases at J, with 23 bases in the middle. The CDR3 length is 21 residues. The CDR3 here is CASSYGDGSGRKHSGANVLTF. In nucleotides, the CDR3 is TGTGCCAGCAGTTACGGGGATGGGTCGGGACGGAAACACTCTGGGGCCAACGTCCTGACTTTC.

CDR3 DNA: TGTGCCAGCAGCTTTGTCGAGGACACTGAAGCTTTCTTT. The encoded protein is CASSFVEDTEAFF. The rearrangement links TRBV7-9 to TRBJ1-1, with D uncertain. V dropped 3 bases and J dropped 3 bases, with 8 bases sitting between them. Germline-derived CDR1 and CDR2 are SEHNR and FQNEAQ (reference sequence). CDR3 length: 13 residues.

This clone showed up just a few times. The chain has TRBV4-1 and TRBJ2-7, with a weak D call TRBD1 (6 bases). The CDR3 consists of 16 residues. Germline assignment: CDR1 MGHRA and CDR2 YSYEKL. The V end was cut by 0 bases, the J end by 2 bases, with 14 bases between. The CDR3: CASSQDFTGFAYEQYF. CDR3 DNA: TGCGCCAGCAGCCAAGACTTCACAGGGTTTGCCTACGAGCAGTACTTC.

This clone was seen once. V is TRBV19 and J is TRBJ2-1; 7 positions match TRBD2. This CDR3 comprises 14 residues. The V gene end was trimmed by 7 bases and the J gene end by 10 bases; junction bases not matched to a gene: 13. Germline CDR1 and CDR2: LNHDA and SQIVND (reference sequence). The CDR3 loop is CASTNPGGPPEQFF. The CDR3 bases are TGTGCCAGTACCAACCCGGGAGGCCCCCCGGAGCAGTTCTTC. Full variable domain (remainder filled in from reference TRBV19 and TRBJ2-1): DGGITQSPKYLFRKEGQNVTLSCEQNLNHDAMYWYRQDPGQGLRLIYYSQIVNDFQKGDIAEGYSVSREKKESFPLTVTSAQKNPTAFYLCASTNPGGPPEQFFGPGTRLTVL.

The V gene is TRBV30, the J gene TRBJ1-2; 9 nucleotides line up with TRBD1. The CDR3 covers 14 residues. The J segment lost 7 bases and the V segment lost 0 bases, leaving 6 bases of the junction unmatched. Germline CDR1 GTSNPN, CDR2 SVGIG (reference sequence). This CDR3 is CAWSVTGGLGGYTF. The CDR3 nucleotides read TGTGCCTGGAGTGTGACAGGGGGTTTAGGTGGCTACACCTTC.

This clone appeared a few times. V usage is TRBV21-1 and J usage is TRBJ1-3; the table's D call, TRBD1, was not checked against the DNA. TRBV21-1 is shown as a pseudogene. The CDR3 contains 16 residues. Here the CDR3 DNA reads TGTGCCAGCAGCAGATCGGACAGGAACTCTGGAAACACCATATATTTT. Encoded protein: CASSRSDRNSGNTIYF.

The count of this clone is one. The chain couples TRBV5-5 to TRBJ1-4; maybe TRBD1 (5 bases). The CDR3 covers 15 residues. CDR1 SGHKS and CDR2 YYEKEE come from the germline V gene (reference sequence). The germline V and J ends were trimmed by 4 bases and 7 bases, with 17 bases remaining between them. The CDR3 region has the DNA TGTGCCAGCAGCCCGGACCGGACCGGGGCTGAAAAACTGTTTTTT. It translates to CASSPDRTGAEKLFF.

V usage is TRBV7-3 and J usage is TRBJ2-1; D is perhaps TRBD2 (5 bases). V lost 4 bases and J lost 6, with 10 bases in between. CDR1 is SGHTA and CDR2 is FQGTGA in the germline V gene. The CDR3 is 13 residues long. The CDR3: CASSSLRGNEQFF. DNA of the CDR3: TGTGCCAGCAGCTCCCTCCGGGGCAATGAGCAGTTCTTC.

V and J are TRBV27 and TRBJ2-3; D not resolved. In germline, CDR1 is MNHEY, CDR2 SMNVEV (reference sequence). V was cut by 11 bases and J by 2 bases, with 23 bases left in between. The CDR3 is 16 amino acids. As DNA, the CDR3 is TGTGCCGCCACAATTCGGTCTCGGACCGTCACAGATACGCAGTATTTT. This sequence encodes CAATIRSRTVTDTQYF.

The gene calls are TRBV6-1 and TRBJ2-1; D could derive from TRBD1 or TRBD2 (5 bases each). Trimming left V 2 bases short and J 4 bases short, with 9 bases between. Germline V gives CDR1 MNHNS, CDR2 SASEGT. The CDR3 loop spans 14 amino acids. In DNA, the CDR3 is TGTGCCAGCAGTGAAAGGGACGGTTACAATGAGCAGTTCTTC. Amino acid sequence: CASSERDGYNEQFF.

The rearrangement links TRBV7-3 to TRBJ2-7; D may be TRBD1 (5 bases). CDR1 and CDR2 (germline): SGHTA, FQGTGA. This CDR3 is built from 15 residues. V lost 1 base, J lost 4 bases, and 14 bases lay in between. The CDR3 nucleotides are TGTGCCAGCAGCTTAAATAGGGGCCAACAGTACGAGCAGTACTTC. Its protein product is CASSLNRGQQYEQYF.

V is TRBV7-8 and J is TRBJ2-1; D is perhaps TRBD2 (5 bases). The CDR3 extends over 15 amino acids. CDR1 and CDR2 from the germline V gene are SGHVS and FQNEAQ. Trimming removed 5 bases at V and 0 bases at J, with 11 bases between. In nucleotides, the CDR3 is TGTGCCAGCAGCCTGGACTTTAGCTCCTACAATGAGCAGTTCTTC. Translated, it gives CASSLDFSSYNEQFF.

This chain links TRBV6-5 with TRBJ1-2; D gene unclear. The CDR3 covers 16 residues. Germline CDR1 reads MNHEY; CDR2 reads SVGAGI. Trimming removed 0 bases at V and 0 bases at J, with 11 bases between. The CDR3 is CASSYSLLLPNYGYTF. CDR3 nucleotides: TGTGCCAGCAGTTACTCGTTGCTACTACCTAACTATGGCTACACCTTC.

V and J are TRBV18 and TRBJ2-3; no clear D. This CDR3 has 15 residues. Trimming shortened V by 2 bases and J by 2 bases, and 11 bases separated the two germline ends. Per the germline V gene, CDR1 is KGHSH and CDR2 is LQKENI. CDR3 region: CASSPTTTTTDTQYF. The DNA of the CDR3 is TGTGCCAGCTCACCAACGACCACAACCACAGATACGCAGTATTTT.

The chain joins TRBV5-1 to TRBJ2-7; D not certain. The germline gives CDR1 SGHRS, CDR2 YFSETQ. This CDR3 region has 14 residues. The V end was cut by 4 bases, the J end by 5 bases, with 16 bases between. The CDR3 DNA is TGCGCCAGCAGCCATGGCCAAGCGTTGAACGAGCAGTACTTC. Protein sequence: CASSHGQALNEQYF.

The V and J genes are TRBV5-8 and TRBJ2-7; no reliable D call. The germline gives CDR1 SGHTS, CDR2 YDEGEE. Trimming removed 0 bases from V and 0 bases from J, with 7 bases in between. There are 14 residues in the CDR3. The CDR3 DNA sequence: TGTGCCAGCAGCTTGGCGGCACACTCCTACGAGCAGTACTTC. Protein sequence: CASSLAAHSYEQYF.

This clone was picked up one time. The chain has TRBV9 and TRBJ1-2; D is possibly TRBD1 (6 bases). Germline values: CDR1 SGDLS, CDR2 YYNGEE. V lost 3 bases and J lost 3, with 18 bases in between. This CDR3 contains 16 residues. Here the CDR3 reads CASSGGGPSPYYGYTF. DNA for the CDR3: TGTGCCAGCAGCGGGGGGGGGCCTTCCCCGTACTATGGCTACACCTTC.

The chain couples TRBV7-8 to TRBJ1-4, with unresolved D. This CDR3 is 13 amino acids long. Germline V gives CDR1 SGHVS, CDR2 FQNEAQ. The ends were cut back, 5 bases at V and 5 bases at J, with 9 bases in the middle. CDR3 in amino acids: CASSLGSNEKLFF. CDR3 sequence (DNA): TGTGCCAGCAGCCTCGGGAGCAATGAAAAACTGTTTTTT.

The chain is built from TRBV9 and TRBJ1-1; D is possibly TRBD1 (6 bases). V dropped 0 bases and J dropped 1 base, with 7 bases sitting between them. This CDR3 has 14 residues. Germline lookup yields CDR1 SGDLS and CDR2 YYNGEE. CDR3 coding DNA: TGTGCCAGCAGCGTAGGGGGACAGAACACTGAAGCTTTCTTT. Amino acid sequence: CASSVGGQNTEAFF.

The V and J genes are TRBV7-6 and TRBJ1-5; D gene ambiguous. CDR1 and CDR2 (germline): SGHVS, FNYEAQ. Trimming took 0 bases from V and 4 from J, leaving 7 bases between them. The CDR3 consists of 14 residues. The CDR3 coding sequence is TGTGCCAGCAGCTTAGCGGGGAAAAATCAGCCCCAGCATTTT. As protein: CASSLAGKNQPQHF.